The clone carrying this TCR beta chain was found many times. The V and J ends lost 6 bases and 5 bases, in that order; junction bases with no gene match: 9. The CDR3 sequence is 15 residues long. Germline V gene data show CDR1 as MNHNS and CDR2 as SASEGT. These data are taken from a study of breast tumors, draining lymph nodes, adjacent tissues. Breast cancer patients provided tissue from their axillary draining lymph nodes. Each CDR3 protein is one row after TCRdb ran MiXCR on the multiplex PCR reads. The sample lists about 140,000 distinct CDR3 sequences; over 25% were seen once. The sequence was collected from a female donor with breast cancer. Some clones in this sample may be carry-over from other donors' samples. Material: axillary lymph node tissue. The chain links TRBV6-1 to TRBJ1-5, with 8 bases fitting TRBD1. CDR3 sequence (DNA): TGTGCCAGCAGCCCCCAGGACAGGGAGTATCAGCCCCAGCATTTT. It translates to CASSPQDREYQPQHF.